This T cell receptor beta chain was captured by sequencing in a study of early T cells in non-severe SARS-CoV-2 infection. Turning to the study itself: Unsorted whole-blood RNA was sequenced in bulk, leaving chains unpaired.

Findings of the study overall: Anti-spike CD8 specificities were favored by VDJdb matching, whose results missed private and CD4 specificities.

Per the germline V gene, CDR1 is SQVTM and CDR2 is ANQGSEA. The CDR3 spans 11 residues. V shed 7 bases and J shed 4 bases, with 10 bases lying between them. As part of library construction, unique molecular identifiers were attached to individual cDNA molecules. TCRdb processed the 5' RACE reads anew with MiXCR; each CDR3 protein has one entry. The sample contains 70,000 or so distinct CDR3 sequences, approximately 13% of which appear only once. The table lists this clonotype with many counts. Its antigen is unidentified. The sample comprised whole blood. The genes are TRBV29-1 and TRBJ1-1; unclear D gene. The TCR comes from an adult who was a healthcare worker with PCR-confirmed SARS-CoV-2 infection or an uninfected control (not recorded which). CDR3 amino acids: CSGGKSTEAFF. DNA of the CDR3: TGCAGCGGGGGAAAAAGCACTGAAGCTTTCTTT.